Included here is one TCR beta chain sequence, with context. Its target is not known. This record comes from a study of T cell responses to AZD1222 COVID-19 vaccine. Repertoires were generated with immunoSEQ multiplex PCR, while TCRdb's copy carries only in-frame clones and drops some. The sample consists of 100,000 or so clones, just under 90% of them appearing once. Study-wide findings and caveats: Researchers took repertoire samples only after the peak T cell response had come. CD4 TCRs covered the whole spike, strongest at regions 160-218 and 743-854.

V lost 3 bases, J lost 3 bases, and 3 bases stayed unmatched. Germline-derived CDR1 and CDR2 are SQVTM and ANQGSEA. The CDR3 consists of 13 residues. Sequenced material: peripheral blood, taken on day 0 of AZD1222 vaccination. The rearrangement uses TRBV29-1 and TRBJ2-7; 9 bases fit TRBD1. The sequence was obtained from an adult in good health. The CDR3 sequence is CSVEPTGGYEQYF. CDR3 nucleotides: TGCAGCGTTGAGCCGACAGGGGGCTACGAGCAGTACTTC.